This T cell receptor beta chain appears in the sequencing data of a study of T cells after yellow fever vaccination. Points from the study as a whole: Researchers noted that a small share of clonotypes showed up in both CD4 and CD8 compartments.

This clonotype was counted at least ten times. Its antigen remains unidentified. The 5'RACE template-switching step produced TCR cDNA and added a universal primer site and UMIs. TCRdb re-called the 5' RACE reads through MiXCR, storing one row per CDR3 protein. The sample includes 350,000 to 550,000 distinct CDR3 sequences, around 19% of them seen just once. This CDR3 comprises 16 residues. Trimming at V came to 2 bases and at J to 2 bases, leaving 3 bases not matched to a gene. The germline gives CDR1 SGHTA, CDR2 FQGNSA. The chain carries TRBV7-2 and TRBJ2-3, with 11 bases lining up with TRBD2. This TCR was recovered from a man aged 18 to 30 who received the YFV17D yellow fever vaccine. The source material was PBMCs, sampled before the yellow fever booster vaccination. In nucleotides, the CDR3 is TGTGCCAGCAGCTTACTAGCGGGGGGACCCACAGATACGCAGTATTTT. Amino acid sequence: CASSLLAGGPTDTQYF.